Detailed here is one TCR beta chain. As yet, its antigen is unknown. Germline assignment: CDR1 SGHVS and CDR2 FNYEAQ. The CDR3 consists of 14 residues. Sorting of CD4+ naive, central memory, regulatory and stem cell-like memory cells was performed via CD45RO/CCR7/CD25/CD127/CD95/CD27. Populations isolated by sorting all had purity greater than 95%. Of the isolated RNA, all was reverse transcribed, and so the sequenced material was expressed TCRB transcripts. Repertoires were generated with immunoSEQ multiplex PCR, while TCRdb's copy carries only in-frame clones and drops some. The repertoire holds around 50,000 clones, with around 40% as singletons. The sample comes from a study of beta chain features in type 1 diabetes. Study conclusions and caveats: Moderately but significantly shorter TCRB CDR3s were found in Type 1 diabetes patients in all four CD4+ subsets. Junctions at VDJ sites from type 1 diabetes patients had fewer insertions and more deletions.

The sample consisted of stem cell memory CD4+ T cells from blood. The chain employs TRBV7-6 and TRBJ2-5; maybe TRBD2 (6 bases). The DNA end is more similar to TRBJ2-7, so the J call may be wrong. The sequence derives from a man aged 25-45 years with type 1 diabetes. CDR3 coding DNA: TGTGCCAGCAGCTTAGTCGCGGGGAGCTACGAGCAGTACTTC. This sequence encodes CASSLVAGSYEQYF.